This T cell receptor (beta chain) appears in the sequencing data of a study of blood T cells in healthy people across ages. Across the study: There was about one barcoded beta molecule captured by template switching per two T cells.

The CDR3 has 15 amino acids. V lost 1 base, J lost 3 bases, and 13 bases lay in between. Germline-derived CDR1 and CDR2 are SGHTA and FQGNSA. PCR was performed a second time for about 7 to 12 cycles using a sample-barcoded 5' primer and a J-beta primer mix. With 12 random nucleotides, a template-switch adaptor tagged each individual cDNA molecule. TCRdb independently ran MiXCR on the 5' RACE reads; one entry per CDR3 protein. Among roughly 900,000 distinct CDR3 sequences listed, 45% to 50% were seen once. Source material: blood. The sequence was collected from a man in his thirties or forties in good health. This sequence joins TRBV7-2 and TRBJ2-7; possibly TRBD1 for D (6 bases). This CDR3 is CASSLETGRHYEQYF. Written as DNA, the CDR3 is TGTGCCAGCAGCTTAGAGACAGGCCGTCACTACGAGCAGTACTTC.